These 32 T cell receptor beta chains came from one sample sequenced in a study of Graves' ophthalmopathy and Graves' hyperthyroidism. The study amplified TCR beta CDR3 regions using RNA transcripts. Investigators did first-round RT-PCR with HTBI primers, then second-round multiplex PCR. TCRdb recomputed calls from the multiplex PCR reads with MiXCR, one row per CDR3 protein. This sample yields around 1.1 million distinct CDR3 sequences, of which roughly 35% are seen a single time; 11% belongs to the top ten. Material for sequencing was peripheral blood or thyroid tissue (not recorded which). The receptors come from an adult man with Graves' hyperthyroidism.

CDR3 residues: CAISETGSSTDTQYF. The CDR3 DNA reads TGTGCCATCAGCGAAACCGGCAGTAGCACAGATACGCAGTATTTT. This rearrangement joins TRBV10-3 to TRBJ2-3; no clear D gene. This CDR3 contains 15 residues. Trimming took 6 bases from V and 0 from J, leaving 13 bases between them. Germline V CDR1 and CDR2: ENHRY, SYGVKD.

This clonotype was counted at least ten times. J is TRBJ1-6 and V is TRBV5-5; D not resolved. Germline V gene lookup returns CDR1 SGHKS and CDR2 YYEKEE (reference sequence). The V end lost 0 bases, the J end lost 7 bases, and 5 bases lay between the germline ends. The CDR3 has 13 amino acids. The CDR3 loop reads CASSLAPNSPLHF. The CDR3 DNA is TGTGCCAGCAGCTTGGCCCCAAATTCACCCCTCCACTTT.

V usage is TRBV2 and J usage is TRBJ1-6; 8 bases align to TRBD1. Germline V lookup: CDR1 SNHLY, CDR2 FYNNEI. The CDR3 is 13 amino acids. The V and J ends lost 5 bases and 11 bases, in that order; junction bases with no gene match: 5. As DNA, the CDR3 is TGTGCCAGCAGTCCGACAGGGGAGGCACCCCTCCACTTT. It yields the protein CASSPTGEAPLHF.

This clonotype was counted ten times or more. The chain employs TRBV7-8 and TRBJ2-7; no clear D gene. The CDR3 has 14 amino acids. The V gene lost 3 bases and the J gene lost 3 bases, with 12 bases spanning the gap. CDR1 is SGHVS and CDR2 is FQNEAQ in the germline V gene. The CDR3 region has the DNA TGTGCCAGCAGCTTTTCGTGGGTGGGCTACGAGCAGTACTTC. Protein: CASSFSWVGYEQYF.

This clonotype has just a few counts. This chain uses TRBV11-2 with TRBJ2-7; D call uncertain. V lost 5 bases, J lost 2 bases, and 13 bases lay in between. Per the germline V gene, CDR1 is SGHAT and CDR2 is FQNNGV. This CDR3 spans 14 amino acids. The CDR3 reads CASSTPGVTYEQYF. CDR3 DNA: TGTGCCAGCAGCACCCCTGGGGTGACCTACGAGCAGTACTTC. Variable domain in full (rest from reference TRBV11-2 and TRBJ2-7): EAGVAQSPRYKIIEKRQSVAFWCNPISGHATLYWYQQILGQGPKLLIQFQNNGVVDDSQLPKDRFSAERLKGVDSTLKIQPAKLEDSAVYLCASSTPGVTYEQYFGPGTRLTVT.

The sample holds one count of this clonotype. This chain uses TRBV20-1 with TRBJ2-5; D possibly uses TRBD1 or TRBD2 (5 bases each). The V end was cut by 4 bases, the J end by 1 base, with 19 bases between. Per germline, CDR1 DFQATT and CDR2 SNEGSKA (reference sequence). The CDR3 runs 16 residues. The CDR3 sequence: CSATGGPPLSQETQYF. The CDR3 coding sequence is TGCAGTGCTACTGGGGGACCTCCTCTCAGCCAAGAGACCCAGTACTTC.

The gene calls are TRBV12-3 or TRBV12-4 and TRBJ1-1; TRBD1 is a possible D gene (5 bases). The CDR3 extends over 13 amino acids. Trimming pared 6 bases from V and 5 bases from J, leaving 13 bases between. The CDR3 reads CASRPREGTEAFF. In nucleotides, the CDR3 is TGTGCCAGCAGACCCCGGGAGGGGACTGAAGCTTTCTTT.

This clonotype turned up a few times. The V and J genes are TRBV13 and TRBJ2-7; D is perhaps TRBD2 (5 bases). Trimming left V 2 bases short and J 0 bases short, with 14 bases between. Germline CDR1 is PRHDT and CDR2 is FYEKMQ (reference sequence). This CDR3 has 16 amino acids. The CDR3 sequence: CASSLSQRRSSYEQYF. CDR3 DNA sequence: TGTGCCAGCAGCTTATCTCAGCGGAGGAGCTCCTACGAGCAGTACTTC. Together with reference TRBV13 and TRBJ2-7, the CDR3 gives the full variable domain: AAGVIQSPRHLIKEKRETATLKCYPIPRHDTVYWYQQGPGQDPQFLISFYEKMQSDKGSIPDRFSAQQFSDYHSELNMSSLELGDSALYFCASSLSQRRSSYEQYFGPGTRLTVT.

Points on this clonotype: Being one base from a much bigger clone, this may be a read error. Since no conserved phenylalanine or tryptophan closes the CDR3, a read error is the likely cause. The chain combines TRBV5-1 with TRBJ1-1; a weak D match, TRBD1 (5 bases). The CDR3 has 15 residues. Germline loops: CDR1 SGHRS, CDR2 YFSETQ. Between the trimmed V and J ends, which lost 6 bases and 0 bases, there was a span of 15 bases. The CDR3 spells CASTKGFFMNTEAFL. CDR3 DNA sequence: TGCGCCAGCACCAAGGGGTTTTTTATGAACACTGAAGCTTTCCTT.

The J gene is TRBJ1-5, the V gene TRBV2; D remains unclear. V was trimmed by 2 bases and J by 0 bases, leaving 5 bases between them. Germline lookup yields CDR1 SNHLY and CDR2 FYNNEI. The CDR3 is 14 residues long. Here the CDR3 DNA reads TGTGCCAGCAGTGAAAGGATTAGCAATCAGCCCCAGCATTTT. Translated: CASSERISNQPQHF.

The chain links TRBV2 to TRBJ2-5, with 11 bases lining up with TRBD1. The germline V gene has CDR1 SNHLY and CDR2 FYNNEI. This CDR3 is 16 amino acids long. Trimming at V came to 6 bases and at J to 2 bases, leaving 8 bases not matched to a gene. CDR3: CASRGPGQGVQETQYF. CDR3 nucleotide sequence: TGTGCCAGCAGGGGCCCGGGACAGGGGGTTCAAGAGACCCAGTACTTC.

This clonotype appeared a few times. The chain has TRBV12-3 or TRBV12-4 and TRBJ2-7; 11 nucleotides match TRBD2. The CDR3 is made up of 14 amino acids. V was pared by 2 bases and J by 6 bases, with 3 bases of the junction left unmatched. DNA for the CDR3: TGTGCCAGCAGTTTAATGCTAGCGGGGGGCGAGCAGTACTTC. Its protein product is CASSLMLAGGEQYF.

The V call is TRBV2, the J call TRBJ1-1; no clear D. This CDR3 is 12 amino acids long. Germline lookup yields CDR1 SNHLY and CDR2 FYNNEI. Trimming stripped 11 bases from V and 4 bases from J, with 14 bases between. CDR3 amino acids: CASRPESTEAFF. The CDR3 bases are TGTGCCTCGAGACCCGAGAGCACTGAAGCTTTCTTT.

In this sample, this clonotype turned up many times. The rearrangement links TRBV9 to TRBJ1-2; unclear D gene. The CDR3 has 13 residues. Trimming removed 0 bases at V and 7 bases at J, with 10 bases between. Looked up from germline, CDR1 is SGDLS and CDR2 is YYNGEE. The CDR3 bases are TGTGCCAGCAGCGTAGATACAGTCTCTGGCTACACCTTC. Translation: CASSVDTVSGYTF.

Ten or more counts support this clonotype. CDR3 residues: CASSHRFREQYF. The CDR3 bases are TGTGCCAGCAGCCATCGATTTCGGGAGCAGTACTTC. V usage is TRBV14 and J usage is TRBJ2-7; D is ambiguous. V lost 3 bases, J lost 7 bases, and 10 bases lay in between. The CDR3 runs to 12 residues. Germline V gene sequence: CDR1 SGHDN, CDR2 FVKESK.

In the case of this clonotype: Possible read error: a much larger clone is one base away. This chain links TRBV5-5 with TRBJ1-2; 8 nucleotides line up with TRBD1. The germline gives CDR1 SGHKS, CDR2 YYEKEE (reference sequence). CDR3 size: 16 residues. CDR3 coding DNA: TGTGCCATCAGCTTGGCCGATTTTGGGACAGGAGGAGGCTACACCTTC. Residues: CAISLADFGTGGGYTF.

The rearrangement uses TRBV19 and TRBJ2-3; D is uncertain. Germline V gene data show CDR1 as LNHDA and CDR2 as SQIVND (reference sequence). V lost 6 bases to trimming and J lost 1 base, with 8 bases between them. This CDR3 spans 13 amino acids. The CDR3 bases are TGTGCCAGTAGGGACCGAGGCACAGATACGCAGTATTTT. It encodes CASRDRGTDTQYF.

This chain connects TRBV18 to TRBJ1-2; no reliable D call. The CDR3 consists of 16 residues. Trimming removed 3 bases at V and 8 bases at J, with 22 bases between. Germline V gene sequence: CDR1 KGHSH, CDR2 LQKENI. The CDR3 loop is CASSPAGRSPSFGYTF. The CDR3 DNA is TGTGCCAGCTCACCCGCTGGCCGAAGCCCCTCTTTCGGCTACACCTTC.

To note about this clonotype: An end of the junction differs from the germline gene, which may be a read error. CDR3 sequence: CSVERTGNTEAFF. CDR3 sequence (DNA): TGCAGCGTTGAAAGGACAGGGAACACGGAAGCTTTCTTT. This sequence joins TRBV29-1 and TRBJ1-1; TRBD1 agrees at 8 bases. The CDR3 sequence is 13 residues long. The germline gives CDR1 SQVTM, CDR2 ANQGSEA.

Regarding this clonotype: Being one base from a much bigger clone, this may be a read error. No conserved phenylalanine or tryptophan ends this CDR3, so it is likely a read error. The gene calls are TRBV7-8 and TRBJ1-1; TRBD1 might be the D (5 bases). The germline V gene has CDR1 SGHVS and CDR2 FQNEAQ. Trimming cost V 4 bases and J 10 bases, with 28 bases left between them. The CDR3 has 17 residues. DNA for the CDR3: TGTGCCAGCAGCTCATACGCCGCGGGACGCTCAACGGCTGGAGCTTTCCTT. Amino acid sequence: CASSSYAAGRSTAGAFL.

The CDR3 nucleotides read TGCAGCGTTGATGGCAGGGATGGGGACACCGGGGAGCTGTTTTTT. Its translation: CSVDGRDGDTGELFF. The rearrangement links TRBV29-1 to TRBJ2-2; a possible D gene is TRBD1 (5 bases). The CDR3 sequence is 15 residues long. CDR1 and CDR2 from the germline V gene are SQVTM and ANQGSEA. Trimming cost V 3 bases and J 3 bases, with 14 bases left between them.

The V call is TRBV15, the J call TRBJ1-1, with 8 bases matching TRBD1. The germline CDR1 and CDR2 sequences are LNHNV and YYDKDF (reference sequence). J lost 1 base, V lost 6 bases, and 4 bases had no gene match. CDR3 size: 14 residues. CDR3 in amino acids: CATRPGTGNTEAFF. The CDR3 DNA reads TGTGCCACCAGGCCCGGGACAGGGAACACTGAAGCTTTCTTT.

V is TRBV25-1 and J is TRBJ1-1, with D tentatively TRBD1 (6 bases). CDR1 and CDR2 (germline): MGHDK, SYGVNS. V was trimmed by 5 bases and J by 6 bases, leaving 22 bases between them. The CDR3 spans 16 residues. Written as DNA, the CDR3 is TGTGCCAGCAGTTTTTACAGGGCTTCGTGGGACTCTGAAGCTTTCTTT. Its protein product is CASSFYRASWDSEAFF.

This clonotype was observed a handful of times. The V call is TRBV2, the J call TRBJ2-7; D is perhaps TRBD2 (6 bases). The CDR3 extends over 17 amino acids. The germline V gene has CDR1 SNHLY and CDR2 FYNNEI. The V end lost 5 bases, the J end lost 3 bases, and 23 bases lay between the germline ends. The CDR3 spells CASSYLLGAGRLYEQYF. The DNA for the CDR3 is TGTGCCAGCAGTTATCTTCTCGGGGCGGGACGCCTCTACGAGCAGTACTTC.

This clonotype occurred many times. The chain carries TRBV6-5 and TRBJ2-5; 7 positions agree with TRBD2. The germline CDR1 and CDR2 sequences are MNHEY and SVGAGI. J was trimmed by 5 bases and V by 8 bases; bases with no gene match: 2. The length of the CDR3 is 11 residues. DNA of the CDR3: TGTGCCAGCGGGGGGGTTGAGACCCAGTACTTC. Encoded protein: CASGGVETQYF.

This clonotype was seen many times. The genes are TRBV7-3 and TRBJ2-7; TRBD2 is a possible D gene (7 bases). Germline CDR1 and CDR2: SGHTA and FQGTGA. V lost 6 bases to trimming and J lost 8 bases, with 26 bases between them. This CDR3 region has 16 residues. CDR3 sequence reads: CASSKDYPGGGSKQYF. In DNA form, the CDR3 reads TGTGCCAGCAGTAAGGACTATCCGGGGGGCGGATCTAAGCAGTACTTC.

J is TRBJ2-7 and V is TRBV28; D is uncertain. The CDR3 contains 14 residues. Trimming stripped 3 bases from V and 6 bases from J, with 15 bases between. Germline assignment: CDR1 MDHEN and CDR2 SYDVKM. The CDR3 loop reads CASSFGLGFVEQYF. The CDR3, as DNA: TGTGCCAGCAGTTTCGGGCTAGGATTCGTCGAGCAGTACTTC.

This rearrangement joins TRBV9 to TRBJ2-5, with TRBD2 as a possible D gene (6 bases). Between the trimmed V and J ends, which lost 2 bases and 5 bases, there was a span of 13 bases. CDR1 and CDR2 (germline): SGDLS, YYNGEE. The CDR3 consists of 14 residues. The CDR3 reads CASSVSGDLETQYF. In DNA, the CDR3 is TGTGCCAGCAGCGTTTCGGGAGATTTGGAGACCCAGTACTTC.

V usage is TRBV29-1 and J usage is TRBJ2-2; 11 bases line up with TRBD2. V was pared by 8 bases and J by 0 bases, with 8 bases of the junction left unmatched. The V gene's germline CDR1 is SQVTM and CDR2 ANQGSEA. There are 16 residues in the CDR3. The CDR3 DNA follows: TGCAGCTTGCGACTAGCGGGGCTCGCGAACACCGGGGAGCTGTTTTTT. Residues: CSLRLAGLANTGELFF.

This chain uses TRBV25-1 with TRBJ1-2; 9 bases fit TRBD1. The CDR3 totals 16 residues. CDR1 and CDR2 from the germline V gene are MGHDK and SYGVNS. V lost 4 bases and J lost 5; bases outside the gene matches: 11. CDR3 sequence: CASSVPGQGSLYGYTF. The CDR3 DNA follows: TGTGCCAGCAGTGTACCGGGACAGGGTAGTCTATATGGCTACACCTTC.

The V gene is TRBV5-1, the J gene TRBJ1-2; 10 bases line up with TRBD1. This CDR3 is 15 amino acids long. Per germline, CDR1 SGHRS and CDR2 YFSETQ. V shed 4 bases, J shed 4 bases, and the junction held 7 bases outside the gene matches. This chain's CDR3 is CASSVTGGKSYGYTF. The CDR3 DNA follows: TGCGCCAGCAGCGTGACAGGGGGCAAAAGCTATGGCTACACCTTC. The complete variable domain, with remaining parts taken from reference TRBV5-1 and TRBJ1-2, reads KAGVTQTPRYLIKTRGQQVTLSCSPISGHRSVSWYQQTPGQGLQFLFEYFSETQRNKGNFPGRFSGRQFSNSRSEMNVSTLELGDSALYLCASSVTGGKSYGYTFGSGTRLTVV.

Concerning this clonotype: An end of the junction differs from the germline gene, which may be a read error. The rearrangement joins TRBV27 to TRBJ2-6; 10 positions match TRBD1. This CDR3 is 14 amino acids long. Germline V lookup: CDR1 MNHEY, CDR2 SMNVEV (reference sequence). This CDR3 is CASRGTGVMNTEAF. In DNA form, the CDR3 reads TGTGCCAGCCGGGGGACAGGGGTCATGAACACTGAAGCTTTC.